The present TCR beta chain was sequenced within a study of blood T cell repertoires in COVID-19. CDR3 size: 17 residues. Trimming shortened V by 0 bases and J by 5 bases, and 20 bases separated the two germline ends. Germline assignment: CDR1 MGHRA and CDR2 YSYEKL. Recovery among Cohort 3 donors was established by two negative PCRs, clearance, or symptom resolution. The repertoire was sequenced with immunoSEQ multiplex PCR; TCRdb's copy has only in-frame clones and lacks some. Among about 170,000 clones listed, about 80% were seen once. The TCR originated in a man in his forties or fifties who had recovered from COVID-19. This rearrangement joins TRBV4-1 to TRBJ2-7, with D perhaps TRBD1 (6 bases). The sequenced sample consisted of PBMCs or T cells enriched from blood (not recorded which). This CDR3 reads CASSQDPGEAFWDEQYF. CDR3 DNA sequence: TGCGCCAGCAGCCAAGATCCAGGGGAAGCATTTTGGGACGAGCAGTACTTC.